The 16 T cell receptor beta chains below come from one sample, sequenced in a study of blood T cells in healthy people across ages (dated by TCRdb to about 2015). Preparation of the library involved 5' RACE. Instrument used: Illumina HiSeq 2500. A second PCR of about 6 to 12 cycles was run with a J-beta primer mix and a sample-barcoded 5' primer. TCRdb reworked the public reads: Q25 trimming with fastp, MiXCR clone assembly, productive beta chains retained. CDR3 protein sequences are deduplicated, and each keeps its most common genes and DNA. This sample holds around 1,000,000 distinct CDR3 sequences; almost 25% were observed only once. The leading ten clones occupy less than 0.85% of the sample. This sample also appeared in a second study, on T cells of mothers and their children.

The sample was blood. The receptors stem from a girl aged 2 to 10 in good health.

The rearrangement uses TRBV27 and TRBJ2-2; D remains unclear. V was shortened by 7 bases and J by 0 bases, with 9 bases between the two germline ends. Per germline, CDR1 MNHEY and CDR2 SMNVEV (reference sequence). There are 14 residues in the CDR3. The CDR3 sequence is CASMGFPNTGELFF. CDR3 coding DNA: TGTGCCAGCATGGGTTTCCCGAACACCGGGGAGCTGTTTTTT.

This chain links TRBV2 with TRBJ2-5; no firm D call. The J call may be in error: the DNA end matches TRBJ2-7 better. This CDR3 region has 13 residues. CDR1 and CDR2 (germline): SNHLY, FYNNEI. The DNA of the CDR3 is TGTGCCAGCAGTGAACAGGACGCCTACGAGCAGTACTTC. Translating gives CASSEQDAYEQYF.

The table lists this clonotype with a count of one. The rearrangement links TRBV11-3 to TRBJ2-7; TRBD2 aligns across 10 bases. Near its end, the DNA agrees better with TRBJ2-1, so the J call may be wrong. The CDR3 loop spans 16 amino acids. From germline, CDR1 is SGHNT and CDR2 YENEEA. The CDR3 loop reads CASSLETSGIYNEQFF. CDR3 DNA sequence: TGTGCCAGCAGCTTAGAAACTAGCGGGATCTACAATGAGCAGTTCTTC.

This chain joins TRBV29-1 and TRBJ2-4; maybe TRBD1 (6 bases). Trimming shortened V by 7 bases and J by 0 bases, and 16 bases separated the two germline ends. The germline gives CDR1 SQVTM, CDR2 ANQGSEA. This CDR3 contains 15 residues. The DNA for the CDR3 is TGCAGCGCTGCCACAGGGACGCTAGCCAAAAACATTCAGTACTTC. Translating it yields CSAATGTLAKNIQYF.

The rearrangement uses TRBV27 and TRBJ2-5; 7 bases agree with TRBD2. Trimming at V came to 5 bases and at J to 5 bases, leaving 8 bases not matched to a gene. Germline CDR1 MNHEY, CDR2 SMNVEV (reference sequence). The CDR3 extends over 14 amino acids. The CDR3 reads CASSRTGGFETQYF. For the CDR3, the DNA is TGTGCCAGCAGTCGAACGGGAGGATTTGAGACCCAGTACTTC.

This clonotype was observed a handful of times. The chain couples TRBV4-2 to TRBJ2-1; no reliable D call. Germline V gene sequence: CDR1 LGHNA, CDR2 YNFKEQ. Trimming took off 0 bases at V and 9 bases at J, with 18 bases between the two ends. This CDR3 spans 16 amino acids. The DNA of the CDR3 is TGTGCCAGCAGCCAAGAAGGAAGGCTAGACCGCAGTGAGCAGTTCTTC. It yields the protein CASSQEGRLDRSEQFF.

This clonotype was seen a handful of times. The CDR3 DNA is TGTGCCAGCAGCCCCCGATTTGGAGCGGTGGTCCAAGAGACCCAGTACTTC. Its protein product is CASSPRFGAVVQETQYF. The chain combines TRBV12-3 or TRBV12-4 with TRBJ2-5; TRBD2 might be the D (5 bases). V was clipped by 6 bases and J by 1 base, with 21 bases between them. The CDR3 has 17 residues.

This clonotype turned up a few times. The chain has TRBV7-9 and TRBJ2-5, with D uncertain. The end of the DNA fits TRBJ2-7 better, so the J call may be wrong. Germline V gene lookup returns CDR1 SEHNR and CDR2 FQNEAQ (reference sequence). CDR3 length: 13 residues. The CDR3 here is CASSVVTYDEQYF. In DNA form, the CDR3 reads TGTGCCAGCAGCGTAGTAACGTACGACGAGCAGTACTTC.

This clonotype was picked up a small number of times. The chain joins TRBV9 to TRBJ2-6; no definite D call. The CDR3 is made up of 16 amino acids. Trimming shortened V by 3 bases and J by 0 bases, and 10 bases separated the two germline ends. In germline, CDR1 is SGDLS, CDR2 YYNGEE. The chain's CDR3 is CASSDPRLSGANVLTF. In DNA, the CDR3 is TGTGCCAGCAGCGACCCCCGGCTCTCTGGGGCCAACGTCCTGACTTTC.

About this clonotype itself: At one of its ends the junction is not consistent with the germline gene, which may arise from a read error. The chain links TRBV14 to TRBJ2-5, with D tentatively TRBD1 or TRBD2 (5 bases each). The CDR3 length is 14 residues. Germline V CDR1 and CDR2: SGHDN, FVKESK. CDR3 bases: TGTGCCAGCAGCCAAGTCTCCCGACGGGACCCCCAATACTTC. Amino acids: CASSQVSRRDPQYF.

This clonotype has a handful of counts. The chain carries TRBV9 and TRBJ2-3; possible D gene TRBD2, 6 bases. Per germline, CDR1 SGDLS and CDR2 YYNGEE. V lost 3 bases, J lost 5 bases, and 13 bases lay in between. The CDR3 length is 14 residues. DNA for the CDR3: TGTGCCAGCAGCGGAGCGGGTTCAGAAGATACGCAGTATTTT. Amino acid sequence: CASSGAGSEDTQYF.

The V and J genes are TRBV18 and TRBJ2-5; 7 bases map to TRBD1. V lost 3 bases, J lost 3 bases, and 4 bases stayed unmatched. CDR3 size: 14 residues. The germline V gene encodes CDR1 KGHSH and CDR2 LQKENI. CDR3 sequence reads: CASSPGQQKETQYF. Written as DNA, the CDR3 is TGTGCCAGCTCACCGGGACAGCAAAAAGAGACCCAGTACTTC.

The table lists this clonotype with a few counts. CDR3 residues: CASSLLDRDNQPQHF. The CDR3, as DNA: TGTGCCAGCAGTTTACTCGACAGGGATAATCAGCCCCAGCATTTT. The V call is TRBV28, the J call TRBJ1-5; 7 bases are shared with TRBD1. CDR3 length: 15 residues. CDR1 is MDHEN and CDR2 is SYDVKM in the germline V gene. V shed 2 bases and J 4 bases; nucleotides not matched to a gene: 5.

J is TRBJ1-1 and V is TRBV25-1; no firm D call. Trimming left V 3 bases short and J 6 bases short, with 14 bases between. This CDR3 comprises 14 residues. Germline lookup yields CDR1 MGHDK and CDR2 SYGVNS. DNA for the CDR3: TGTGCCAGCAGTGACCCGACAACCAACTCTGAAGCTTTCTTT. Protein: CASSDPTTNSEAFF.

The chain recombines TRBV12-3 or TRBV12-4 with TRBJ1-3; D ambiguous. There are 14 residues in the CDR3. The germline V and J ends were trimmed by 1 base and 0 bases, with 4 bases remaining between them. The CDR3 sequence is CASSLGRSGNTIYF. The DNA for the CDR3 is TGTGCCAGCAGTTTAGGCCGCTCTGGAAACACCATATATTTT.

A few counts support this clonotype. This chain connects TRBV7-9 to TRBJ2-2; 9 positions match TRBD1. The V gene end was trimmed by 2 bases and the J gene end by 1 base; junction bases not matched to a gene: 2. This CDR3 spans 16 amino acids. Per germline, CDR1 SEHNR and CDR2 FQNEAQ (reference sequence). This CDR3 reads CASSLRQGENTGELFF. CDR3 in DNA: TGTGCCAGCAGCTTAAGACAGGGGGAGAACACCGGGGAGCTGTTTTTT.